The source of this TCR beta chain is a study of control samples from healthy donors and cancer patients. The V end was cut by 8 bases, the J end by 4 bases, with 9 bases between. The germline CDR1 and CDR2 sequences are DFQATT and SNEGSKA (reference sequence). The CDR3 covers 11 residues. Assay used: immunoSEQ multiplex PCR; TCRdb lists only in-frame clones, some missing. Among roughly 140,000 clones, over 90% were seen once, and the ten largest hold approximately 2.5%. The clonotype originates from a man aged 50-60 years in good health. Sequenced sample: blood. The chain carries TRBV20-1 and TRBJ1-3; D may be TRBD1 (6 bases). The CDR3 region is CSPQGGNTIYF. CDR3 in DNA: TGCAGTCCTCAGGGGGGAAACACCATATATTTT.